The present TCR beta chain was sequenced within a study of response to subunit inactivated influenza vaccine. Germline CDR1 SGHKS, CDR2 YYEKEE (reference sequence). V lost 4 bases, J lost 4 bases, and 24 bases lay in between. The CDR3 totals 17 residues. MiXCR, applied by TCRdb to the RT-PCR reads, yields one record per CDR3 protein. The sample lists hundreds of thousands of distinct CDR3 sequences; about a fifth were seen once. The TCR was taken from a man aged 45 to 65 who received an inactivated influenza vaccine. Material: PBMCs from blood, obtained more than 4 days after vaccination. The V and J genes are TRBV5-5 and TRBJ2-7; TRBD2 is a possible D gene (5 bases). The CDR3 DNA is TGTGCCAGCAGCCGACCCTTCGACGGAATCTGGAGGTACGAGCAGTACTTC. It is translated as CASSRPFDGIWRYEQYF.